One sample yielded the 31 T cell receptor beta chains listed below, sequenced in a study of T cell responses to AZD1222 COVID-19 vaccine. Some clones are missing from TCRdb's copy, which holds only in-frame ones; the method was immunoSEQ multiplex PCR. The profile shows around 140,000 clones, more than 80% of them singletons. The sample in question was peripheral blood, obtained on day 0 of AZD1222 vaccination. The source of these receptors is an adult in good health.

The V call is TRBV28, the J call TRBJ2-7, with 9 bases matching TRBD1. The J segment lost 0 bases and the V segment lost 8 bases, leaving 5 bases of the junction unmatched. CDR1 MDHEN and CDR2 SYDVKM come from the germline V gene. There are 14 residues in the CDR3. CDR3 coding DNA: TGTGCCAGCGAGACAGGGGGTTCCTCCTACGAGCAGTACTTC. Its protein product is CASETGGSSYEQYF.

The chain links TRBV7-2 to TRBJ2-1; D is perhaps TRBD2 (7 bases). The V and J ends lost 0 bases and 15 bases respectively, with 24 bases between them. Germline V gene lookup returns CDR1 SGHTA and CDR2 FQGNSA. CDR3 size: 16 residues. The CDR3 nucleotides are TGTGCCAGCAGCTTAGCCCCTTGGCGGGGGCTTTCGGAGGGGTTCTTC. Translating it yields CASSLAPWRGLSEGFF.

This clone was detected once. V usage is TRBV6-5 and J usage is TRBJ2-2, with TRBD2 as a possible D gene (6 bases). Germline loops: CDR1 MNHEY, CDR2 SVGAGI. The CDR3 covers 16 residues. The V end lost 0 bases, the J end lost 2 bases, and 10 bases lay between the germline ends. The chain's CDR3 is CASSYSAGTNTGELFF. Here the CDR3 DNA reads TGTGCCAGCAGTTACTCCGCAGGGACTAACACCGGGGAGCTGTTTTTT.

The chain employs TRBV28 and TRBJ1-6; the D is unclear. The V gene's germline CDR1 is MDHEN and CDR2 SYDVKM. V lost 1 base, J lost 5 bases, and 9 bases lay in between. The CDR3 has 15 amino acids. This chain's CDR3 is CASSLYPAHNSPLHF. In DNA, the CDR3 is TGTGCCAGCAGTTTATATCCGGCCCATAATTCACCCCTCCACTTT.

The chain joins TRBV2 to TRBJ1-3; 10 positions agree with TRBD1. Germline lookup yields CDR1 SNHLY and CDR2 FYNNEI. The CDR3 spans 16 residues. V lost 6 bases and J lost 0; bases outside the gene matches: 5. The CDR3 bases are TGTGCCAGCAGGAAGGGACAGGGGAGCTCTGGAAACACCATATATTTT. Translated, it gives CASRKGQGSSGNTIYF.

The chain has TRBV9 and TRBJ2-4; D may be TRBD1 (6 bases). The CDR3 extends over 14 amino acids. The V gene's germline CDR1 is SGDLS and CDR2 YYNGEE. Deletions cut 3 bases from V and 8 bases from J, with 15 bases between. CDR3 sequence: CASSATGITDIQYF. The CDR3 DNA is TGTGCCAGCAGCGCCACAGGGATTACAGACATTCAGTACTTC. The whole variable domain, remainder taken from reference TRBV9 and TRBJ2-4, is DSGVTQTPKHLITATGQRVTLRCSPRSGDLSVYWYQQSLDQGLQFLIQYYNGEERAKGNILERFSAQQFPDLHSELNLSSLELGDSALYFCASSATGITDIQYFGAGTRLSVL.

The rearrangement links TRBV5-4 to TRBJ1-1; no clear D gene. Germline V CDR1 and CDR2: SGHNT, YYREEE (reference sequence). V lost 2 bases and J lost 4, with 9 bases in between. The CDR3 is 13 amino acids. CDR3 residues: CASSFGERTEAFF. The CDR3 nucleotides are TGTGCCAGCAGCTTCGGGGAACGCACTGAAGCTTTCTTT.

The chain carries TRBV4-1 and TRBJ2-5, with a weak D call TRBD2 (5 bases). The CDR3 runs to 15 residues. Between the trimmed V and J ends, which lost 4 bases and 0 bases, there was a span of 12 bases. Germline V gives CDR1 MGHRA, CDR2 YSYEKL. The CDR3 DNA reads TGCGCCAGCAGCCTGGAGGATCTGTACCAAGAGACCCAGTACTTC. Translating it yields CASSLEDLYQETQYF.

The chain is built from TRBV3-1 (or the pseudogene TRBV3-2) and TRBJ1-2; unclear D gene. CDR3 length: 13 residues. V was clipped by 0 bases and J by 6 bases, with 8 bases between them. Germline-derived CDR1 and CDR2 are LGHDT and YNNKEL (reference sequence). The CDR3 DNA sequence: TGTGCCAGCAGCCAAGATTGGTGGGATGGCTACACCTTC. This encodes CASSQDWWDGYTF.

The rearrangement uses TRBV5-1 and TRBJ2-6; 8 nucleotides match TRBD1. J lost 3 bases, V lost 4 bases, and 12 bases had no gene match. The CDR3 spans 18 residues. Germline V gene data show CDR1 as SGHRS and CDR2 as YFSETQ. CDR3 sequence reads: CASSLRSQGALGANVLTF. CDR3 nucleotides: TGCGCCAGCAGCCTGAGATCTCAGGGGGCACTTGGGGCCAACGTCCTGACTTTC.

V gene TRBV19 combines with J gene TRBJ1-1; D unclear. V was clipped by 8 bases and J by 1 base, with 11 bases between them. Germline V gives CDR1 LNHDA, CDR2 SQIVND (reference sequence). CDR3 length: 13 residues. CDR3 protein: CASVNGENTEAFF. In DNA form, the CDR3 reads TGTGCCAGTGTTAACGGGGAGAACACTGAAGCTTTCTTT.

This clone was counted only a few times. This rearrangement joins TRBV6-5 to TRBJ2-1, with D possibly matching TRBD1 (5 bases). V lost 0 bases and J 8 bases, leaving 17 bases between the germline ends. CDR3 length equals 16 residues. Germline CDR1 reads MNHEY; CDR2 reads SVGAGI. CDR3 sequence: CASSYSGQGWMDEQFF. DNA for the CDR3: TGTGCCAGCAGTTACTCGGGGCAGGGTTGGATGGATGAGCAGTTCTTC.

The chain is built from TRBV3-1 (or the pseudogene TRBV3-2) and TRBJ1-6; D is undetermined. The CDR3 has 15 amino acids. Germline V CDR1 and CDR2: LGHDT, YNNKEL (reference sequence). Trimming took off 4 bases at V and 9 bases at J, with 16 bases between the two ends. CDR3 sequence reads: CASSLSTLFRSPLHF. In DNA, the CDR3 is TGTGCCAGCAGCCTTTCCACTCTATTTCGTTCACCCCTCCACTTT.

The V gene is TRBV7-9, the J gene TRBJ1-4; 9 nucleotides align to TRBD1. The CDR3 runs to 19 residues. Germline CDR1 and CDR2: SEHNR and FQNEAQ (reference sequence). The V gene end was trimmed by 4 bases and the J gene end by 0 bases; junction bases not matched to a gene: 12. CDR3 loop: CASSSGGTGRAATNEKLFF. The CDR3 nucleotides read TGTGCCAGCAGCTCAGGAGGGACAGGGAGGGCGGCAACTAATGAAAAACTGTTTTTT.

The chain links TRBV28 to TRBJ1-1; possibly TRBD1 for D (5 bases). Per germline, CDR1 MDHEN and CDR2 SYDVKM. V was cut by 10 bases and J by 5 bases, with 20 bases left in between. The CDR3 length is 14 residues. The CDR3 nucleotides are TGTGCCACGCAGGGAATAGGGGAAACAACTGAAGCTTTCTTT. Amino acid sequence: CATQGIGETTEAFF.

The chain is built from TRBV6-5 and TRBJ1-4, with no clear D. V dropped 2 bases and J dropped 8 bases, with 15 bases sitting between them. This CDR3 region has 15 residues. The germline V gene has CDR1 MNHEY and CDR2 SVGAGI. The CDR3 is CASSYRGGPLEKLFF. The CDR3 DNA reads as TGTGCCAGCAGTTACCGAGGCGGCCCATTAGAAAAACTGTTTTTT.

The chain employs TRBV5-1 and TRBJ2-2; 9 nucleotides line up with TRBD2. The junction had 7 bases not matched to a gene; V was cut back by 4 bases and J by 0 bases. This CDR3 is 17 amino acids long. In germline, CDR1 is SGHRS, CDR2 YFSETQ. The CDR3: CASSISPSGTNTGELFF. DNA for the CDR3: TGCGCCAGCAGCATCTCTCCTAGCGGGACGAACACCGGGGAGCTGTTTTTT.

This clone occurred a few times. J is TRBJ1-2 and V is TRBV15; D remains ambiguous. V lost 0 bases to trimming and J lost 8 bases, with 13 bases between them. CDR1 is LNHNV, CDR2 YYDKDF, per germline (reference sequence). The CDR3 has 14 residues. The DNA of the CDR3 is TGTGCCACCAGCAGAGATCCGAGTGGTGGGGGCTACACCTTC. Its protein product is CATSRDPSGGGYTF.

This clone was detected a few times. The chain joins TRBV12-3 or TRBV12-4 to TRBJ2-1, with D tentatively TRBD2 (7 bases). This CDR3 comprises 13 residues. The ends were cut back, 3 bases at V and 8 bases at J, with 11 bases in the middle. CDR3 protein: CASSLGGADEQFF. Here the CDR3 DNA reads TGTGCCAGCAGTTTGGGGGGGGCGGATGAGCAGTTCTTC.

This clone was observed a few times. V gene TRBV6-5 combines with J gene TRBJ1-4; tentative D call: TRBD1 (5 bases). Germline values: CDR1 MNHEY, CDR2 SVGAGI. The CDR3 has 13 residues. V lost 2 bases, J lost 10 bases, and 11 bases lay in between. The CDR3 loop reads CASSYDSSGKLFF. Here the CDR3 DNA reads TGTGCCAGCAGTTACGACAGCTCCGGAAAACTGTTTTTT.

This clone was counted a few times. The chain is built from TRBV6-5 and TRBJ2-5; D gene ambiguous. The CDR3 has 14 residues. With 2 bases removed from V and 1 base from J, the gap between germline ends came to 8 bases. The V gene's germline CDR1 is MNHEY and CDR2 SVGAGI. CDR3 sequence (DNA): TGTGCCAGCAGTTACGACTTTAGCCAAGAGACCCAGTACTTC. Translation: CASSYDFSQETQYF.

This clone was seen more than once but under ten times. The V gene is TRBV5-6, the J gene TRBJ2-1; the match to TRBD1 covers 7 bases. Unmatched junction bases numbered 23, after V lost 4 bases and J lost 7 bases. The germline gives CDR1 SGHDT, CDR2 YYEEEE. The CDR3 runs to 19 residues. CDR3 residues: CASSRQGPQYPPGNNEQFF. In DNA form, the CDR3 reads TGTGCCAGCAGCAGACAGGGTCCTCAATACCCCCCAGGTAATAATGAGCAGTTCTTC.

The CDR3 DNA is TGTGCCAGCAATAAGGAAGGGAATCAGCCCCAGCATTTT. Amino acids: CASNKEGNQPQHF. The chain couples TRBV2 to TRBJ1-5; D remains ambiguous. Germline V gene lookup returns CDR1 SNHLY and CDR2 FYNNEI. The CDR3 length is 13 residues. V shed 7 bases and J shed 4 bases, with 11 bases lying between them.

The V call is TRBV25-1, the J call TRBJ1-2, with a tentative D call TRBD1 (5 bases). The germline V gene encodes CDR1 MGHDK and CDR2 SYGVNS. CDR3 length: 17 residues. V lost 3 bases and J 5 bases, leaving 22 bases between the germline ends. This CDR3 is CASSDPWKGRGLYGYTF. In nucleotides, the CDR3 is TGTGCCAGCAGTGACCCCTGGAAGGGAAGGGGTTTATATGGCTACACCTTC.

The genes are TRBV10-1 and TRBJ1-2; 7 nucleotides agree with TRBD1. V gave up 8 bases and J gave up 4 bases; unmatched junction bases: 7. CDR1 and CDR2 (germline): WNHNN, SYGVQD (reference sequence). The CDR3 is made up of 13 amino acids. CDR3 coding DNA: TGCGCCAGCCAACAGGGGCCGGGCTATGGCTACACCTTC. As protein: CASQQGPGYGYTF.

This clone was seen once. The V and J genes are TRBV6-5 and TRBJ1-1; 7 bases are a match to TRBD1. The germline gives CDR1 MNHEY, CDR2 SVGAGI. J was trimmed by 5 bases and V by 5 bases; bases with no gene match: 5. The CDR3 has 13 residues. The CDR3: CASSNLQGTEAFF. Written as DNA, the CDR3 is TGTGCCAGCAGTAACCTACAGGGGACTGAAGCTTTCTTT.

The chain couples TRBV19 to TRBJ2-5; a possible D gene is TRBD2 (6 bases). The germline V gene encodes CDR1 LNHDA and CDR2 SQIVND (reference sequence). The CDR3 runs 13 residues. V lost 7 bases and J 0 bases, leaving 9 bases between the germline ends. The CDR3 reads CASTAGNQETQYF. In DNA, the CDR3 is TGTGCCAGTACGGCGGGGAACCAAGAGACCCAGTACTTC. Together with reference TRBV19 and TRBJ2-5, the CDR3 gives the full variable domain: DGGITQSPKYLFRKEGQNVTLSCEQNLNHDAMYWYRQDPGQGLRLIYYSQIVNDFQKGDIAEGYSVSREKKESFPLTVTSAQKNPTAFYLCASTAGNQETQYFGPGTRLLVL.

This clone was seen only once. This rearrangement joins TRBV10-1 to TRBJ2-7; 9 bases line up with TRBD2. The CDR3 extends over 14 amino acids. Germline-derived CDR1 and CDR2 are WNHNN and SYGVQD (reference sequence). Unmatched junction bases numbered 4, after V lost 3 bases and J lost 4 bases. The CDR3 here is CASSEGLAGYEQYF. The CDR3 region has the DNA TGCGCCAGCAGTGAAGGGCTAGCGGGGTACGAGCAGTACTTC.

The chain is built from TRBV7-2 and TRBJ1-1, with D perhaps matching TRBD1 (5 bases). Germline V lookup: CDR1 SGHTA, CDR2 FQGNSA. This CDR3 spans 15 amino acids. Trimming took off 8 bases at V and 0 bases at J, with 16 bases between the two ends. CDR3 coding DNA: TGTGCCAGCGTTGGCAGGGCCACTCTGAACACTGAAGCTTTCTTT. Translating gives CASVGRATLNTEAFF.

This clone was observed a single time. The chain recombines TRBV4-2 with TRBJ1-2; D call uncertain. The germline V gene encodes CDR1 LGHNA and CDR2 YNFKEQ. This CDR3 is built from 17 residues. V lost 3 bases to trimming and J lost 0 bases, with 17 bases between them. DNA of the CDR3: TGTGCCAGCAGCCAGACAAGGGCAGGACCAGCTAACTATGGCTACACCTTC. This gives the protein CASSQTRAGPANYGYTF.

The V gene is TRBV18, the J gene TRBJ2-7, with 7 nucleotides matching TRBD2. The CDR3 consists of 14 residues. V lost 0 bases and J lost 7; bases outside the gene matches: 6. Per the germline V gene, CDR1 is KGHSH and CDR2 is LQKENI. In DNA, the CDR3 is TGTGCCAGCTCACCACCGGCGGGAGCGGAAGAGCAGTACTTC. It is translated as CASSPPAGAEEQYF. Together with reference TRBV18 and TRBJ2-7, the CDR3 gives the full variable domain: NAGVMQNPRHLVRRRGQEARLRCSPMKGHSHVYWYRQLPEEGLKFMVYLQKENIIDESGMPKERFSAEFPKEGPSILRIQQVVRGDSAAYFCASSPPAGAEEQYFGPGTRLTVT.